Below, 5 T cell receptor beta chains from the same sample are listed, as sequenced in a study of cytomegalovirus exposure and HLA in healthy donors. Here immunoSEQ multiplex PCR was the method, and the copy in TCRdb shows in-frame clones only, minus some. The table records about 58,000 clones, 90% of them present only once. Sequenced sample: PBMCs. The receptors originated from a man aged 18 to 29 in good health and CMV-seronegative.

The chain uses TRBV2 and TRBJ1-3; the D gene is possibly TRBD1 (6 bases). Germline V gene lookup returns CDR1 SNHLY and CDR2 FYNNEI. The CDR3 runs 16 residues. Trimming took off 6 bases at V and 0 bases at J, with 15 bases between the two ends. The CDR3 spells CASRGAGRGSGNTIYF. The CDR3 DNA follows: TGTGCCAGCAGGGGGGCAGGGAGAGGCTCTGGAAACACCATATATTTT.

V usage is TRBV4-2 and J usage is TRBJ1-2, with D hard to call. CDR3 length: 12 residues. V was trimmed by 0 bases and J by 7 bases, leaving 6 bases between them. The germline CDR1 and CDR2 sequences are LGHNA and YNFKEQ. The CDR3 DNA sequence: TGTGCCAGCAGCCAAGATCAGCGTGGCTACACCTTC. The encoded protein is CASSQDQRGYTF.

The chain links TRBV5-8 to TRBJ1-3; D is unresolved. From germline, CDR1 is SGHTS and CDR2 YDEGEE. This CDR3 has 15 residues. Trimming pared 0 bases from V and 0 bases from J, leaving 7 bases between. In DNA form, the CDR3 reads TGTGCCAGCAGCTTGGACAGAAACTCTGGAAACACCATATATTTT. It yields the protein CASSLDRNSGNTIYF.

The rearrangement uses TRBV5-1 and TRBJ2-1; a possible D gene is TRBD1 (6 bases). This CDR3 spans 16 amino acids. Germline V gene sequence: CDR1 SGHRS, CDR2 YFSETQ. V lost 3 bases, J lost 8 bases, and 21 bases lay in between. In nucleotides, the CDR3 is TGCGCCAGCAGCTATACTACAGGGTGGTTGGAGGATGAGCAGTTCTTC. This codes for CASSYTTGWLEDEQFF.

In its sample, this clone was seen once. The CDR3, as DNA: TGTGCCAGCAGCCCGGGCTATAGCGGGGGGCGTTACGAGCAGTACTTC. Amino acid sequence: CASSPGYSGGRYEQYF. The chain combines TRBV7-9 with TRBJ2-7; TRBD2 matches 10 bases. The J segment lost 4 bases and the V segment lost 5 bases, leaving 11 bases of the junction unmatched. The CDR3 spans 16 residues. Germline-derived CDR1 and CDR2 are SEHNR and FQNEAQ (reference sequence).